Listed below are T cell receptor beta chains from one sample, sequenced in a study of OX40 agonist ivuxolimab in advanced cancers. The table came from immunoSEQ multiplex PCR; TCRdb's copy has only in-frame clones and leaves some out. The sample consists of approximately 62,000 clones, roughly 87% of them appearing once. The source was CD4+ or CD8+ T cells sorted from blood, collected in a trial of the OX40 agonist ivuxolimab. The origin of the receptors is an adult with an advanced solid tumor such as melanoma, head and neck, liver or kidney cancer. Each CDR3 is given with its conserved first and last residue. A D gene is named only where the DNA matches it firmly. Not all rows give a size; the values are once, few, many and, for expanded clones, a class.

D gene	V gene	J gene	clone size	CDR3 DNA	CDR3 protein
NA	TRBV9	TRBJ1-1	NA	TGTGCCAGCAGCCAAACTTCAGGTTCGAACACTGAAGCTTTCTTT	CASSQTSGSNTEAFF
TRBD2	TRBV6-5	TRBJ2-1	NA	TGTGCCAGCAGTTACCTTAGCGGGCCCTACAATGAGCAGTTCTTC	CASSYLSGPYNEQFF
NA	TRBV6-5	TRBJ1-2	once	TGTGCCAGCAGGTTTGGGCCTCCGGGACTGGGCTACACCTTC	CASRFGPPGLGYTF
NA	TRBV4-2	TRBJ1-4	NA	TGTGCCAGCAGCCAAGTAAGGGAAAAACTGTTTTTT	CASSQVREKLFF
NA	TRBV27	TRBJ1-6	NA	TGTGCCAGCAGTTTAGGAGGGGGTTCCTATAATTCACCCCTCCACTTT	CASSLGGGSYNSPLHF
TRBD1	TRBV19	TRBJ1-1	NA	TGTGCCAGTAGTATTGAATCCTCTCACAGGGGGCGCGTAGCTTTCTTT	CASSIESSHRGRVAFF
TRBD1	TRBV18	TRBJ1-2	few	TGTGCCAGCTCAGCTTCAGGGGGAGCTAACTATGGCTACACCTTC	CASSASGGANYGYTF
NA	TRBV14	TRBJ2-2	NA	TGTGCCAGCAGCCAAGAGTTAGGAACCGGGGAGCTGTTTTTT	CASSQELGTGELFF
TRBD1	TRBV30	TRBJ1-1	NA	TGTGCCTGGAGTCCGACAGGGTGGAACACTGAAGCTTTCTTT	CAWSPTGWNTEAFF
NA	TRBV27	TRBJ1-5	NA	TGTGCCAGCAGTTTAGCCTCCCCGGGTCAGCCCCAGCATTTT	CASSLASPGQPQHF
TRBD1	TRBV18	TRBJ2-5	NA	TGTGCCAGCTCACCCACCTCGGGGACAGGGGAAGAGACCCAGTACTTC	CASSPTSGTGEETQYF
TRBD1	TRBV30	TRBJ2-5	NA	TGTGCCTGGATTCGAGCCGGGGGAGAAGGACAGGGGGCTTGGGAGACCCAGTACTTC	CAWIRAGGEGQGAWETQYF
NA	TRBV6-5	TRBJ2-5	once	TGTGCCAGCAGTTACTCAGAGGGTTGGCAGACCCAGTACTTC	CASSYSEGWQTQYF
TRBD2	TRBV9	TRBJ2-7	NA	TGTGCCAGCAGCGCCGGGACTAGCGGCTACGAGCAGTACTTC	CASSAGTSGYEQYF
NA	TRBV5-4	TRBJ2-3	NA	TGTGCCAGCAGACAAGACTGGAAGAGCACAGATACGCAGTATTTT	CASRQDWKSTDTQYF
NA	TRBV29-1	TRBJ2-3	NA	TGCAGCGGGAAGGCGGGCAGGTTGTACACAGATACGCAGTATTTT	CSGKAGRLYTDTQYF
NA	TRBV7-9	TRBJ1-2	NA	TGTGCCAGCAGCTTAGAGGGCTATGGCTACACCTTC	CASSLEGYGYTF
TRBD1	TRBV7-8	TRBJ1-5	NA	TGTGCCAGCAGCCTTTCAGGGACAGGGAGATATCAGCCCCAGCATTTT	CASSLSGTGRYQPQHF
NA	TRBV10-3	TRBJ2-3	NA	TGTGCCATCAGTGCCGGGATGACCACAGATACGCAGTATTTT	CAISAGMTTDTQYF
TRBD1	TRBV7-9	TRBJ1-1	once	TGTGCCAGCAGACCCGGGACAGTCCAGGGCGTCATGAACACTGAAGCTTTCTTT	CASRPGTVQGVMNTEAFF
TRBD1	TRBV5-1	TRBJ2-1	NA	TGCGCCAGCAGCTTGGGGAGCAGGGGGAATGAGCAGTTCTTC	CASSLGSRGNEQFF
NA	TRBV9	TRBJ2-5	NA	TGTGCCAGCAGCGTACTTGGGGAGACCCAGTACTTC	CASSVLGETQYF
NA	TRBV28	TRBJ2-7	NA	TGTGCCACCGTCAGGGGAGGCCACTACGAGCAGTACTTC	CATVRGGHYEQYF
NA	TRBV30	TRBJ1-4	NA	TGTGCCTGGAGCGGAGATGAAAAACTGTTTTTT	CAWSGDEKLFF
TRBD1	TRBV5-4	TRBJ1-6	NA	TGTGCCAGCAGCTTGGACAGGGGACTCAATTCACCCCTCCACTTT	CASSLDRGLNSPLHF
NA	TRBV6-5	TRBJ1-1	NA	TGTGCCAGCAGCCTGACACAGAACACTGAAGCTTTCTTT	CASSLTQNTEAFF
NA	TRBV30	TRBJ1-2	NA	TGTGCCTGGAGTGCCCAATCGGGGGGCTACACCTTC	CAWSAQSGGYTF
TRBD1	TRBV5-1	TRBJ1-4	once	TGCGCCAGCAGCTCGACAACAGGGGGAAGTCATAATGAAAAACTGTTTTTT	CASSSTTGGSHNEKLFF
NA	TRBV11-2	TRBJ2-7	NA	TGTGCCAGCAGCTCGGATAGGGGAGACGAGCAGTACTTC	CASSSDRGDEQYF
TRBD1	TRBV7-9	TRBJ2-7	once	TGTGCCAGCGGATTTCCGGGACAGGGGTTCGAGCAGTACTTC	CASGFPGQGFEQYF
NA	TRBV10-2	TRBJ2-3	NA	TGCGCCAGCAGTGAGACTGGGGGGAGCACAGATACGCAGTATTTT	CASSETGGSTDTQYF
TRBD1	TRBV5-1	TRBJ1-5	NA	TGCGCCAGCAGCCCCGGACAGGGAACTGGAATGGGCAATCAGCCCCAGCATTTT	CASSPGQGTGMGNQPQHF
NA	TRBV7-7	TRBJ2-2	NA	TGTGCCAGCAGCTTTCTGGAGAACACCGGGGAGCTGTTTTTT	CASSFLENTGELFF
TRBD2	TRBV2	TRBJ2-1	NA	TGTGCCAGCAGGGAGACTAGCGGGGGCTACAATGAGCAGTTCTTC	CASRETSGGYNEQFF
NA	TRBV7-9	TRBJ2-3	once	TGTGCCAGCACCGCGAACCCGTTCGGCCCCAGTTGGACAGATACGCAGTATTTT	CASTANPFGPSWTDTQYF
NA	TRBV18	TRBJ2-7	NA	TGTGCCAGCTCACCACCGGGGGGAGGATCCTACGAGCAGTACTTC	CASSPPGGGSYEQYF
TRBD2	TRBV14	TRBJ2-3	NA	TGTGCCAGCAGCCAAGATGGGGGGGGAACATTCATCAATACAATTTCCACAGATACGCAGTATTTT	CASSQDGGGTFINTISTDTQYF
NA	TRBV20-1	TRBJ2-2	NA	TGCAGTGCTAGAGGGACCGGGGAGCTGTTTTTT	CSARGTGELFF
NA	TRBV12-5	TRBJ1-4	once	TGTGCTAGTGGCCCCCAACAGGAGCCTACTAATGAAAAACTGTTTTTT	CASGPQQEPTNEKLFF
NA	TRBV7-2	TRBJ1-2	NA	TGTGCCAGCAGCTCGACAGGCTATGGCTACACCTTC	CASSSTGYGYTF
TRBD1	TRBV11-2	TRBJ2-1	NA	TGTGCCAGCAGCCCTCAGACAGGGTTGGGCTACAATGAGCAGTTCTTC	CASSPQTGLGYNEQFF
NA	TRBV28	TRBJ2-7	NA	TGTGCCAGCAGTCTCGGGATCTACGAGCAGTACTTC	CASSLGIYEQYF
TRBD1	TRBV7-8	TRBJ1-2	NA	TGTGCCAGCAGCCCACCCCGACAGGGGCCTAGGGTTTGGGATGGCTACACCTTC	CASSPPRQGPRVWDGYTF
NA	TRBV5-1	TRBJ2-7	NA	TGCGCCAGCAGCCCATTAGGGAGCGACTACGAGCAGTACTTC	CASSPLGSDYEQYF
NA	TRBV6-5	TRBJ1-2	NA	TGTGCCAGCAACCAGCATCCCGAGTGGTATGGCTACACCTTC	CASNQHPEWYGYTF
NA	TRBV14	TRBJ1-2	NA	TGTGCCAGCTCCCCCCTCGGGGGGAACTATGGCTACACCTTC	CASSPLGGNYGYTF
TRBD2	TRBV7-9	TRBJ2-5	NA	TGTGCCAGCAGCTTGAGAATCGTGAGCGGGGAAGAGCAAGAGACCCAGTACTTC	CASSLRIVSGEEQETQYF
NA	TRBV5-1	TRBJ2-3	NA	TGCGCCAGCAGCTATCCGGGGTCCTCTGGAGATACGCAGTATTTT	CASSYPGSSGDTQYF
NA	TRBV10-1	TRBJ2-2	NA	TGCGCCAGCAGTGAGGGACGGGGGATGAACACCGGGGAGCTGTTTTTT	CASSEGRGMNTGELFF
NA	TRBV28	TRBJ2-7	NA	TGTGCCAGCTCCCGGGACAACTCCTACGAGCAGTACTTC	CASSRDNSYEQYF
TRBD1	TRBV28	TRBJ2-4	NA	TGTGCCAGCAGTTTGACAGGGTTCCTAGCCAAAAACATTCAGTACTTC	CASSLTGFLAKNIQYF
NA	TRBV7-2	TRBJ1-1	once	TGTGCCAGCAGCTCCTACAGCAACACTGAAGCTTTCTTT	CASSSYSNTEAFF
NA	TRBV10-1	TRBJ1-2	few	TGCGCCAGCAGTTTCCCCGATCCGGCGGAGGATGGCTACACCTTC	CASSFPDPAEDGYTF
NA	TRBV11-3	TRBJ2-3	NA	TGTGCCAGCAGCCCCGGTGAGGACGGTACGCAGTATTTT	CASSPGEDGTQYF
NA	TRBV2	TRBJ2-2	NA	TGTGCCAGCAGTGAGTTCACCGGGGAGCTGTTTTTT	CASSEFTGELFF